This section outlines one T cell receptor beta chain sequence together with its context. The antigen remains undetermined. The PCR made use of 60 Vbeta and 13 Jbeta primers. Only in-frame clones appear in the TCRdb table, and some are missing; sequencing was by immunoSEQ multiplex PCR. The repertoire consists of some 99,000 clones, with roughly 70% occurring once and the leading ten covering 1.8%. Nominally healthy donors were sampled, though unrecorded immune exposures were likely. This sample is drawn from a study of cytomegalovirus exposure and HLA in healthy donors. As for the study in general: Roughly 85 million unique TCRs from HLA-typed donors were held in an early release of data.

Study observations and caveats: Researchers reported in a later analysis that common viral pathogens appeared linked to several top clusters. In a later analysis, the majority of CMV-associated beta chains seemingly showed HLA restriction.

The CDR3 has 15 amino acids. This TCR came from a male donor in good health and CMV-seronegative. Input material: PBMCs. The chain links TRBV21-1 to TRBJ2-5; the table's D call, TRBD2, has no DNA check behind it. TRBV21-1 is tagged as a pseudogene. The DNA of the CDR3 is TGTGCCAGCAGCAAAGCGCGCGGGATGCGTGAGACCCAGTACTTC. Residues: CASSKARGMRETQYF.